These 30 T cell receptor beta chains share one sample of origin, sequenced in a study of CD8+ T cells in alopecia areata. The authors extracted RNA and reverse transcribed it into cDNA as the sequencing template. Libraries were prepared by immunoSEQ multiplex PCR; TCRdb keeps only in-frame clonotypes and omits some of them. The sample holds roughly 150,000 clones, approximately 60% seen once. What was sequenced was CD4+ T cells sorted from blood. The receptors were sampled from a human donor in good health.

Here the CDR3 DNA reads TGTGCCAGCAGCCAAGTAGGGGCCGTCGTATCCTACGAGCAGTACTTC. Its protein product is CASSQVGAVVSYEQYF. V is TRBV4-2 and J is TRBJ2-7; the D gene is possibly TRBD1 (5 bases). Germline CDR1 and CDR2: LGHNA and YNFKEQ. The ends were cut back, 1 base at V and 1 base at J, with 14 bases in the middle. This CDR3 is built from 16 residues.

DNA of the CDR3: TGTGCCAGCAGTTACTCGGCTGGGGGAGGAGAGACCCAGTACTTC. The encoded protein is CASSYSAGGGETQYF. V and J are TRBV6-6 and TRBJ2-5; possible D gene TRBD2, 6 bases. Germline V gene lookup returns CDR1 MNHNY and CDR2 SVGAGI (reference sequence). Trimming took off 0 bases at V and 4 bases at J, with 12 bases between the two ends. This CDR3 is built from 15 residues.

The genes are TRBV6-4 and TRBJ2-3, with a possible D match to TRBD1 (6 bases). Looked up from germline, CDR1 is MRHNA and CDR2 is SNTAGT. V was trimmed by 8 bases and J by 2 bases, leaving 11 bases between them. This CDR3 region has 13 residues. The CDR3 spells CASGDINTDTQYF. For the CDR3, the DNA is TGTGCCAGCGGGGACATCAACACAGATACGCAGTATTTT.

This clone was counted between two and nine times. The chain combines TRBV7-2 with TRBJ2-7; 8 nucleotides align to TRBD1. V lost 3 bases and J lost 6; bases outside the gene matches: 4. The CDR3 contains 13 residues. Germline CDR1 and CDR2: SGHTA and FQGNSA. The CDR3, as DNA: TGTGCCAGCAGCTTCCCCACAGGGGGCGAGCAGTACTTC. Translation gives CASSFPTGGEQYF.

V and J are TRBV5-6 and TRBJ2-3; TRBD1 agrees at 7 bases. Germline CDR1 SGHDT, CDR2 YYEEEE. V lost 4 bases and J lost 2; bases outside the gene matches: 7. The CDR3 sequence is 15 residues long. CDR3 coding DNA: TGTGCCAGCAGCGCCAACAGGGGTTACACAGATACGCAGTATTTT. It translates to CASSANRGYTDTQYF. Variable domain in full (rest from reference TRBV5-6 and TRBJ2-3): DAGVTQSPTHLIKTRGQQVTLRCSPKSGHDTVSWYQQALGQGPQFIFQYYEEEERQRGNFPDRFSGHQFPNYSSELNVNALLLGDSALYLCASSANRGYTDTQYFGPGTRLTVL.

This clone was seen more than once but under ten times. The chain carries TRBV10-3 and TRBJ1-5, with D uncertain. Trimming stripped 3 bases from V and 1 base from J, with 10 bases between. The CDR3 sequence is 15 residues long. CDR1 is ENHRY and CDR2 is SYGVKD in the germline V gene. The DNA for the CDR3 is TGTGCCATCAGTGAAGGTTCCCTCAGCAATCAGCCCCAGCATTTT. Translation: CAISEGSLSNQPQHF.

The rearrangement links TRBV27 to TRBJ2-7; the match to TRBD2 covers 11 bases. From germline, CDR1 is MNHEY and CDR2 SMNVEV (reference sequence). The V and J ends lost 5 bases and 2 bases, in that order; junction bases with no gene match: 5. The CDR3 loop spans 15 amino acids. The CDR3 bases are TGTGCCAGCAGTCCGGGACTAGCGGACACCTACGAGCAGTACTTC. The encoded protein is CASSPGLADTYEQYF.

The gene calls are TRBV25-1 and TRBJ2-3, with 9 bases that match TRBD2. CDR3 length: 15 residues. The V gene end was trimmed by 3 bases and the J gene end by 3 bases; junction bases not matched to a gene: 4. Germline lookup yields CDR1 MGHDK and CDR2 SYGVNS. As DNA, the CDR3 is TGTGCCAGCAGTGACCTTAGCGGGAGTACAGATACGCAGTATTTT. Translating gives CASSDLSGSTDTQYF.

This chain links TRBV11-2 with TRBJ1-2; 7 nucleotides agree with TRBD1. CDR3 size: 17 residues. Unmatched junction bases numbered 15, after V lost 5 bases and J lost 3 bases. CDR1 and CDR2 from the germline V gene are SGHAT and FQNNGV. The CDR3 loop is CASSPPARRGRDYGYTF. The CDR3 DNA follows: TGTGCCAGCAGCCCCCCGGCCCGGAGGGGGCGCGACTATGGCTACACCTTC.

The chain uses TRBV7-2 and TRBJ1-5, with TRBD1 matching 12 bases. The CDR3 covers 16 residues. The germline gives CDR1 SGHTA, CDR2 FQGNSA. Unmatched junction bases numbered 4, after V lost 4 bases and J lost 3 bases. CDR3 protein: CASSYGDRGPNQPQHF. The CDR3 DNA reads as TGTGCCAGCAGCTACGGGGACAGGGGGCCCAATCAGCCCCAGCATTTT.

This clone has just a few counts. The chain employs TRBV29-1 and TRBJ2-3; D uncertain. The germline V gene encodes CDR1 SQVTM and CDR2 ANQGSEA. The CDR3 spans 11 residues. In nucleotides, the CDR3 is TGCGCAAAATTAGGCACAGATACGCAGTATTTT. Translating it yields CAKLGTDTQYF.

This clone has only a few counts. The gene calls are TRBV15 and TRBJ2-3, with 8 bases lining up with TRBD2. There are 17 residues in the CDR3. The V gene end was trimmed by 0 bases and the J gene end by 2 bases; junction bases not matched to a gene: 7. Germline assignment: CDR1 LNHNV and CDR2 YYDKDF (reference sequence). The CDR3 coding sequence is TGTGCCACCAGCAGAGATCCGGCTAGCGGGCTCACAGATACGCAGTATTTT. Its translation is CATSRDPASGLTDTQYF.

CDR3 DNA sequence: TGTGCCAGCAGCCCACGACCCAATCAGCCCCAGCATTTT. Translating it yields CASSPRPNQPQHF. This sequence joins TRBV7-2 and TRBJ1-5; D gene ambiguous. Trimming removed 5 bases from V and 3 bases from J, with 8 bases in between. The CDR3 has 13 residues. The germline V gene encodes CDR1 SGHTA and CDR2 FQGNSA.

The chain employs TRBV19 and TRBJ2-7, with a tentative D call TRBD2 (6 bases). The CDR3 extends over 14 amino acids. Deletions cut 5 bases from V and 0 bases from J, with 11 bases between. Germline CDR1 and CDR2: LNHDA and SQIVND (reference sequence). CDR3 in DNA: TGTGCCAGTAGTCCTGCGGGGTACTCCTACGAGCAGTACTTC. It is translated as CASSPAGYSYEQYF. Full variable domain (outside the CDR3, taken from reference TRBV19 and TRBJ2-7): DGGITQSPKYLFRKEGQNVTLSCEQNLNHDAMYWYRQDPGQGLRLIYYSQIVNDFQKGDIAEGYSVSREKKESFPLTVTSAQKNPTAFYLCASSPAGYSYEQYFGPGTRLTVT.

In this sample, this clone turned up a few times. This chain joins TRBV29-1 and TRBJ2-5; D might be TRBD1 (7 bases). This CDR3 has 14 amino acids. V lost 7 bases, J lost 5 bases, and 20 bases lay in between. Germline CDR1 SQVTM, CDR2 ANQGSEA. CDR3 in DNA: TGCAGCGCCTCGGACAGGCTAGGGGGGGAGACCCAGTACTTC. Protein sequence: CSASDRLGGETQYF. Full variable domain (outside the CDR3, taken from reference TRBV29-1 and TRBJ2-5): SAVISQKPSRDICQRGTSLTIQCQVDSQVTMMFWYRQQPGQSLTLIATANQGSEATYESGFVIDKFPISRPNLTFSTLTVSNMSPEDSSIYLCSASDRLGGETQYFGPGTRLLVL.

This chain connects TRBV2 to TRBJ2-7; maybe TRBD1 (5 bases). The germline gives CDR1 SNHLY, CDR2 FYNNEI. The CDR3 spans 13 residues. Trimming stripped 8 bases from V and 1 base from J, with 12 bases between. CDR3: CASLDSHSYEQYF. CDR3 sequence (DNA): TGTGCCAGCCTAGACAGCCATTCCTACGAGCAGTACTTC.

The chain couples TRBV4-1 to TRBJ2-3, with TRBD2 matching 7 bases. The germline gives CDR1 MGHRA, CDR2 YSYEKL. The ends lost 6 bases at V and 0 bases at J; junction bases unmatched: 6. There are 15 residues in the CDR3. The CDR3, as DNA: TGCGCCAGCAGGGGGACTACCCGAAGCACAGATACGCAGTATTTT. Its translation: CASRGTTRSTDTQYF.

This rearrangement joins TRBV5-1 to TRBJ2-7; TRBD2 matches at 14 bases. Germline V gene data show CDR1 as SGHRS and CDR2 as YFSETQ. The CDR3 length is 14 residues. After removal of 4 bases from V and 6 bases from J, the junction contained 3 bases not matched to a gene. Written as DNA, the CDR3 is TGCGCCAGCAGCCGGACTAGCGGGAGGACCGAGCAGTACTTC. Its translation is CASSRTSGRTEQYF.

The rearrangement links TRBV10-3 to TRBJ2-7; 10 bases are shared with TRBD1. Germline CDR1 is ENHRY and CDR2 is SYGVKD. The CDR3 contains 13 residues. J lost 3 bases, V lost 6 bases, and 2 bases had no gene match. The CDR3 bases are TGTGCCATCAGAGACAGGGGGCTCTACGAGCAGTACTTC. As protein: CAIRDRGLYEQYF.

CDR3 nucleotides: TGCGCCAGCAGCCTTAGATTCCCAGACAGGGACGTCACAGATACGCAGTATTTT. The encoded protein is CASSLRFPDRDVTDTQYF. The chain is built from TRBV4-1 and TRBJ2-3; 7 bases line up with TRBD1. Unmatched junction bases numbered 15, after V lost 4 bases and J lost 2 bases. The CDR3 length is 18 residues. CDR1 MGHRA and CDR2 YSYEKL come from the germline V gene.

This clone showed up just a few times. The chain recombines TRBV23-1 with TRBJ1-1; D gene uncertain. TRBV23-1 is flagged as an ORF with uncertain function. Trimming took 9 bases from V and 9 from J, leaving 8 bases between them. The CDR3 has 9 residues. This chain's CDR3 is CARGTKAFF. The CDR3, as DNA: TGCGCCAGGGGCACGAAAGCTTTCTTT.

The chain carries TRBV2 and TRBJ1-3; D ambiguous. The germline V gene has CDR1 SNHLY and CDR2 FYNNEI. CDR3 length equals 14 residues. V dropped 8 bases and J dropped 1 base, with 12 bases sitting between them. The DNA of the CDR3 is TGTGCCAGCGAAATGGCATCGTCTGGAAACACCATATATTTT. Its protein product is CASEMASSGNTIYF.

The J gene is TRBJ2-4, the V gene TRBV7-9; 7 bases map to TRBD2. The CDR3 loop spans 12 amino acids. CDR1 and CDR2 (germline): SEHNR, FQNEAQ (reference sequence). V was clipped by 2 bases and J by 8 bases; unmatched bases: 0. The CDR3 region has the DNA TGTGCCAGCAGCTTACGGGGGGACATTCAGTACTTC. Protein product: CASSLRGDIQYF.

DNA of the CDR3: TGTGCCACCAGCAGAGTCTCGGAGACCCAGTACTTC. It codes for CATSRVSETQYF. This chain joins TRBV15 and TRBJ2-5, with D hard to call. The germline V gene has CDR1 LNHNV and CDR2 YYDKDF (reference sequence). V was trimmed by 1 base and J by 5 bases, leaving 5 bases between them. There are 12 residues in the CDR3.

This clone occurred a few times. The V call is TRBV29-1, the J call TRBJ2-7, with 8 bases that match TRBD2. Trimming took 4 bases from V and 3 from J; bases not matched to a gene: 2. The CDR3 has 12 amino acids. Germline CDR1 is SQVTM and CDR2 is ANQGSEA. The CDR3 spells CSVGLAGYEQYF. For the CDR3, the DNA is TGCAGCGTTGGTCTAGCGGGCTACGAGCAGTACTTC.

V and J are TRBV9 and TRBJ2-2, with 9 nucleotides matching TRBD2. Germline V CDR1 and CDR2: SGDLS, YYNGEE. V lost 5 bases, J lost 9 bases, and 5 bases stayed unmatched. The CDR3 loop spans 13 amino acids. In DNA, the CDR3 is TGTGCCAGCAGGCGGGAGGGCCTTCGGGAGCTGTTTTTT. Translated, it gives CASRREGLRELFF. Variable domain in full (rest from reference TRBV9 and TRBJ2-2): DSGVTQTPKHLITATGQRVTLRCSPRSGDLSVYWYQQSLDQGLQFLIQYYNGEERAKGNILERFSAQQFPDLHSELNLSSLELGDSALYFCASRREGLRELFFGEGSRLTVL.

This rearrangement joins TRBV29-1 to TRBJ1-5, with 8 bases aligning to TRBD1. Losses at the gene ends were 4 bases for V and 2 bases for J; bases not matched to a gene: 7. The CDR3 spans 15 residues. CDR1 is SQVTM, CDR2 ANQGSEA, per germline. The CDR3 nucleotides are TGCAGCGTTGCCCAGGGGGCAGGAGGCAATCAGCCCCAGCATTTT. This codes for CSVAQGAGGNQPQHF.

This clone was counted between two and nine times. This chain links TRBV7-8 with TRBJ2-5; a possible D gene is TRBD2 (6 bases). The CDR3 is 13 residues long. CDR1 and CDR2 (germline): SGHVS, FQNEAQ. Trimming shortened V by 1 base and J by 11 bases, and 14 bases separated the two germline ends. The CDR3 region is CASSLGIGGFQYF. CDR3 DNA sequence: TGTGCCAGCAGCTTAGGGATAGGAGGGTTTCAGTACTTC.

This rearrangement joins TRBV25-1 to TRBJ2-1; D may be TRBD1 or TRBD2 (5 bases each). This CDR3 has 14 amino acids. V was pared by 7 bases and J by 1 base, with 11 bases between. Looked up from germline, CDR1 is MGHDK and CDR2 is SYGVNS. CDR3 region: CASTGTASYNEQFF. CDR3 bases: TGTGCCAGCACAGGGACCGCGTCCTACAATGAGCAGTTCTTC.

The chain uses TRBV5-4 and TRBJ2-7; TRBD2 aligns across 9 bases. V dropped 4 bases and J dropped 6; count of bases not matched to a gene: 5. The CDR3 spans 13 residues. Germline CDR1 SGHNT, CDR2 YYREEE (reference sequence). For the CDR3, the DNA is TGTGCCAGCAGCGGGGGGACTAGCTCCGAGCAGTACTTC. Amino acids: CASSGGTSSEQYF.